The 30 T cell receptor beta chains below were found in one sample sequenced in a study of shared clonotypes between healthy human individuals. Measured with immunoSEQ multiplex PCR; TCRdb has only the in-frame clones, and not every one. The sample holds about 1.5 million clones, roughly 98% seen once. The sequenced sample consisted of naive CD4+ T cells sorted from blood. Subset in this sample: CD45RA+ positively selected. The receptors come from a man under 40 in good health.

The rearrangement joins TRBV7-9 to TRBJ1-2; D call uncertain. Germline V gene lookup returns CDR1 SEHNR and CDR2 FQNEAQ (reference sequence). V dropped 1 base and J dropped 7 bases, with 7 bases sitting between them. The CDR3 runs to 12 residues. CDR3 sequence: CASSLEGAGYTF. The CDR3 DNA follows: TGTGCCAGCAGCTTAGAGGGAGCTGGCTACACCTTC.

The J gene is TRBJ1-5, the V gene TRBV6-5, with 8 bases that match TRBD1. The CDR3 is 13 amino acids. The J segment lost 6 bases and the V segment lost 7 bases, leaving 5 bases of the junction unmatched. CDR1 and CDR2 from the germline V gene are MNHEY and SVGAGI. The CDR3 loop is CASTSGGSQPQHF. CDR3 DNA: TGTGCCAGCACTTCAGGGGGCTCTCAGCCCCAGCATTTT.

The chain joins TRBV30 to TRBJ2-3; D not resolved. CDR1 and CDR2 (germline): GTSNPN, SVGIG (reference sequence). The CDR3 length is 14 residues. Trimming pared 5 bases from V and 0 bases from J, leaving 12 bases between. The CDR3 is CAWGSGYSTDTQYF. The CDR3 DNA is TGTGCCTGGGGCTCGGGTTACAGCACAGATACGCAGTATTTT.

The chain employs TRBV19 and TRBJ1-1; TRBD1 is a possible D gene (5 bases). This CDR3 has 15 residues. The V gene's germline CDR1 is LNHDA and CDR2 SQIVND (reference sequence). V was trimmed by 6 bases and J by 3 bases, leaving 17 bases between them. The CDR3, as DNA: TGTGCCAGTAGCAAGAGGGGTGTTCGGTACACTGAAGCTTTCTTT. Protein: CASSKRGVRYTEAFF.

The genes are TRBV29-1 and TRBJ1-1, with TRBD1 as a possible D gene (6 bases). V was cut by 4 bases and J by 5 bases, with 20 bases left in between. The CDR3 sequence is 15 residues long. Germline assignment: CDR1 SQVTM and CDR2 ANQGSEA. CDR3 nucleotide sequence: TGCAGCGTTGTTTATGGGGGCTCAGCTCGAACTGAAGCTTTCTTT. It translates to CSVVYGGSARTEAFF. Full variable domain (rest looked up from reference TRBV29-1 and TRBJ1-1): SAVISQKPSRDICQRGTSLTIQCQVDSQVTMMFWYRQQPGQSLTLIATANQGSEATYESGFVIDKFPISRPNLTFSTLTVSNMSPEDSSIYLCSVVYGGSARTEAFFGQGTRLTVV.

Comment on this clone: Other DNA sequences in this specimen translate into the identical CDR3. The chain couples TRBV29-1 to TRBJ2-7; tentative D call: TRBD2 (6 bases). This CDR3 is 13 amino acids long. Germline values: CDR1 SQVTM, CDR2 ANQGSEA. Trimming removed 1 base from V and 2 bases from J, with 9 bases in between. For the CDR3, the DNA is TGCAGCGTTGAAGGCCGGGGGACCTACGAGCAGTACTTC. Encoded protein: CSVEGRGTYEQYF.

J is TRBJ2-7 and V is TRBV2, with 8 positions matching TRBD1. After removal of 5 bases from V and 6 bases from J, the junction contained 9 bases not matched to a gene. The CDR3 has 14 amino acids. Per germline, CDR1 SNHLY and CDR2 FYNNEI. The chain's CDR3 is CASSSDREGGEQYF. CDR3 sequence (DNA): TGTGCCAGCAGTTCGGACAGGGAAGGGGGCGAGCAGTACTTC.

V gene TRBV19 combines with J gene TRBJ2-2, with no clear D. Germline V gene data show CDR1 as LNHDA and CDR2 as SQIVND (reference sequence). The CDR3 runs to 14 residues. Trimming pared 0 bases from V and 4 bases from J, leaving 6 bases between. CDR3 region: CASSIDLGTGELFF. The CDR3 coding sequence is TGTGCCAGTAGTATAGATCTAGGCACCGGGGAGCTGTTTTTT.

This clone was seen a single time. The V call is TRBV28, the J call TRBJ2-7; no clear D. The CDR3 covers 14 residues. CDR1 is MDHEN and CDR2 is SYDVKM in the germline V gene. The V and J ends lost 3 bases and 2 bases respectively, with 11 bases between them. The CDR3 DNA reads TGTGCCAGCAGTTTGGACCCCGCGACCTACGAGCAGTACTTC. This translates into CASSLDPATYEQYF.

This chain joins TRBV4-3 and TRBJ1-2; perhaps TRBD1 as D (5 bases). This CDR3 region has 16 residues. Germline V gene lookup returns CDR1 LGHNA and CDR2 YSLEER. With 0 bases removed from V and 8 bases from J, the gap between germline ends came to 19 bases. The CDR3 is CASSQDEGRVSGGYTF. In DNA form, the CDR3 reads TGCGCCAGCAGCCAAGATGAGGGACGTGTCTCCGGAGGCTACACCTTC.

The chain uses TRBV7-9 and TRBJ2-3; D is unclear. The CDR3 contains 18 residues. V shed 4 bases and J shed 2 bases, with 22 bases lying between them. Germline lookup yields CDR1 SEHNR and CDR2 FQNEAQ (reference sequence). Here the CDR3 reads CASSSRRSHPKSTDTQYF. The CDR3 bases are TGTGCCAGCAGCTCCAGAAGGAGCCACCCCAAATCCACAGATACGCAGTATTTT.

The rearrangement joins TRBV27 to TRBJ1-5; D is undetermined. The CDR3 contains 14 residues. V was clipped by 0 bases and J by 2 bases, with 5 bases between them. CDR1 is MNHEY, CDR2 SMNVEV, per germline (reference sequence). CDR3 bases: TGTGCCAGCAGTTTATCGTACGGCAATCAGCCCCAGCATTTT. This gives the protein CASSLSYGNQPQHF.

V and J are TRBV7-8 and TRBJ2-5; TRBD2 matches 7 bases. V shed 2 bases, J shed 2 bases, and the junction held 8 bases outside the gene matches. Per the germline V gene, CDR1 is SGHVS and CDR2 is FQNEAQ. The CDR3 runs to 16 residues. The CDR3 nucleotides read TGTGCCAGCAGCTTATCTACTAGCGCGGGACAAGAGACCCAGTACTTC. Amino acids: CASSLSTSAGQETQYF.

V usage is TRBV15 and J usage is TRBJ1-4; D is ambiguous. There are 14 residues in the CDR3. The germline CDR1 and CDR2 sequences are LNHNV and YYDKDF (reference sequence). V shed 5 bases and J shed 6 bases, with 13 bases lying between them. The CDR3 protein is CATSRRRVDEKLFF. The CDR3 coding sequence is TGTGCCACCAGCCGGCGCCGGGTCGATGAAAAACTGTTTTTT.

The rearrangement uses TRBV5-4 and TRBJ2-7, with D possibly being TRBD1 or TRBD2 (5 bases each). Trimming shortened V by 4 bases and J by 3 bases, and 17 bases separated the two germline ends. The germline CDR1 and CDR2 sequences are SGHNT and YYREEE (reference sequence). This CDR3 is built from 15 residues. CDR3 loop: CASSLSQGGGYEQYF. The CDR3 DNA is TGTGCCAGCAGCCTGTCTCAGGGTGGAGGCTACGAGCAGTACTTC.

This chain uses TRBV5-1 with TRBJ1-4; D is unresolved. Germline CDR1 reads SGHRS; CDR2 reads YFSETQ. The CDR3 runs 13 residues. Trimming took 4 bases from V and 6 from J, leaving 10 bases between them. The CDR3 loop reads CASSPPSDEKLFF. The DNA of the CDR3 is TGCGCCAGCAGCCCCCCCAGCGATGAAAAACTGTTTTTT.

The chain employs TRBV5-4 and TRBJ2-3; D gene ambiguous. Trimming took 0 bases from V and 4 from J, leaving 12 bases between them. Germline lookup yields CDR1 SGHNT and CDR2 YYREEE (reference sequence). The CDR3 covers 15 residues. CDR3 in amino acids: CASSLGGPSPDTQYF. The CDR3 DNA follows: TGTGCCAGCAGCTTGGGAGGACCTTCCCCAGATACGCAGTATTTT.

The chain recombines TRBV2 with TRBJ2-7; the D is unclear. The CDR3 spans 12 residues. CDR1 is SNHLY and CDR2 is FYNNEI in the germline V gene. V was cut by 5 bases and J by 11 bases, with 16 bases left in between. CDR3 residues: CASSSASHSEYF. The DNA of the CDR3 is TGTGCCAGCAGTTCCGCCTCCCATTCGGAGTACTTC.

The CDR3 loop is CSVRGQGIGTDTQYF. The DNA for the CDR3 is TGCAGCGTACGCGGACAGGGTATCGGCACAGATACGCAGTATTTT. This rearrangement joins TRBV29-1 to TRBJ2-3; 8 bases are shared with TRBD1. With V trimmed by 6 bases and J by 1 base, 9 bases remained unmatched. Germline V gene lookup returns CDR1 SQVTM and CDR2 ANQGSEA. This CDR3 region has 15 residues.

The CDR3 nucleotides are TGCAGTGTGTACAGAGAAGCTTTCTTT. Residues: CSVYREAFF. V is TRBV20-1 and J is TRBJ1-1; no definite D call. The ends were cut back, 7 bases at V and 8 bases at J, with 8 bases in the middle. Germline V gives CDR1 DFQATT, CDR2 SNEGSKA (reference sequence). The CDR3 extends over 9 amino acids.

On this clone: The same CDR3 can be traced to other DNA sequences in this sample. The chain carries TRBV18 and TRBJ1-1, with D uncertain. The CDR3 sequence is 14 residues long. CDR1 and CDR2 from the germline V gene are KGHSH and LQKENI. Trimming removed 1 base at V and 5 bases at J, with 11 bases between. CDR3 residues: CASSPLPGGTEAFF. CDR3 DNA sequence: TGTGCCAGCTCACCACTGCCCGGTGGGACTGAAGCTTTCTTT. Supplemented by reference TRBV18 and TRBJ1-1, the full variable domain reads NAGVMQNPRHLVRRRGQEARLRCSPMKGHSHVYWYRQLPEEGLKFMVYLQKENIIDESGMPKERFSAEFPKEGPSILRIQQVVRGDSAAYFCASSPLPGGTEAFFGQGTRLTVV.

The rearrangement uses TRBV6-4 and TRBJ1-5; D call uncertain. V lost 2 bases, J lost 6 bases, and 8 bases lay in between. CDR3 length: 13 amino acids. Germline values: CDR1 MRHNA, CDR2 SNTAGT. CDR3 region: CASSDRGGQPQHF. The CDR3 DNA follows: TGTGCCAGCAGTGACCGGGGAGGTCAGCCCCAGCATTTT.

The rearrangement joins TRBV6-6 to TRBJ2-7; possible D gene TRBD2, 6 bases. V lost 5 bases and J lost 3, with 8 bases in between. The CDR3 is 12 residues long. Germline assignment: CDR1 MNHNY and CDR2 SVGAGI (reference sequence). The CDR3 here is CASSRGIYEQYF. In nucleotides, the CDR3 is TGTGCCAGCAGTCGCGGGATCTACGAGCAGTACTTC.

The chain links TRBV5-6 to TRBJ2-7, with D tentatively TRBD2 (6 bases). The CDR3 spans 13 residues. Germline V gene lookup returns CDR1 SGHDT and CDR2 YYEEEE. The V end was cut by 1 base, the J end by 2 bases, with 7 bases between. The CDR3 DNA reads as TGTGCCAGCAGCTTGAGACTAGCCTACGAGCAGTACTTC. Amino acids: CASSLRLAYEQYF.

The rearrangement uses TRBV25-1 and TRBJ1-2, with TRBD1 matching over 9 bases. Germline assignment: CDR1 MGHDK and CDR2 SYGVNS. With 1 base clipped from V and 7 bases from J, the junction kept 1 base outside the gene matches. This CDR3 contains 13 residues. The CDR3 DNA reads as TGTGCCAGCAGTGAATGGGACAGGGTTGGCTACACCTTC. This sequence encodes CASSEWDRVGYTF.

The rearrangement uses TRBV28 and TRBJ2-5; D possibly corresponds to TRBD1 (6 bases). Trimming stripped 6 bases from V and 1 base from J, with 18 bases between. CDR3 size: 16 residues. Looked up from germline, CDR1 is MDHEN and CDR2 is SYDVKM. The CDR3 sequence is CASSFRGTHTQETQYF. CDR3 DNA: TGTGCCAGCAGCTTTAGGGGGACGCACACCCAAGAGACCCAGTACTTC.

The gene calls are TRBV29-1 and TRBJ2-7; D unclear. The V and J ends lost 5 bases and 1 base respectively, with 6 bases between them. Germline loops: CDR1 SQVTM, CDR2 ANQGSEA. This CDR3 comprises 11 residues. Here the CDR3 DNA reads TGCAGCGTTTCAACTTCCTACGAGCAGTACTTC. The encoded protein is CSVSTSYEQYF.

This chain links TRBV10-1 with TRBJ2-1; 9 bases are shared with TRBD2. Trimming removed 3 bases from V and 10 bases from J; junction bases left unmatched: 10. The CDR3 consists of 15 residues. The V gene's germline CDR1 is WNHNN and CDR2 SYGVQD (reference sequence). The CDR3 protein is CASSESGGRAGEQFF. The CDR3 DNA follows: TGCGCCAGCAGTGAATCTGGCGGGAGGGCCGGGGAGCAGTTCTTC.

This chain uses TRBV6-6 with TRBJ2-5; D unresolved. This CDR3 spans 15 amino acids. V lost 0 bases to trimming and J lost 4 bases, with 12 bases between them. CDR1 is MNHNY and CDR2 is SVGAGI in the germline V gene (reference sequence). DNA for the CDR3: TGTGCCAGCAGTTACTCGAACGTTGTCTTAGAGACCCAGTACTTC. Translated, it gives CASSYSNVVLETQYF.

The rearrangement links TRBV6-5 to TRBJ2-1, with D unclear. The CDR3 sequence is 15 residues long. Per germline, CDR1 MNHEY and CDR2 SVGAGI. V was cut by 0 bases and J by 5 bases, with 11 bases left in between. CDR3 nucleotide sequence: TGTGCCAGCAGTTACTCGTGGGCAGCCAACAATGAGCAGTTCTTC. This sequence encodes CASSYSWAANNEQFF.